What follows are 20 T cell receptor beta chains derived from one specimen sequenced in a study of shared clonotypes between healthy human individuals. Positive CCR7 selection of CD45RO-negative cells yielded the naive CD8 cells, and terminally differentiated effector memory CD45RA+ cells were excluded. The table came from immunoSEQ multiplex PCR; TCRdb's copy has only in-frame clones and leaves some out. The sample lists a few million clones, roughly 93% seen once, with more than 1.5% in the top ten. The specimen sequenced was naive CD8+ T cells from PBMCs. Every receptor here comes from a man younger than 30 in good health. Some clones in this sample may be carry-over from other donors' samples.

This chain joins TRBV14 and TRBJ2-5, with D possibly matching TRBD2 (6 bases). Germline assignment: CDR1 SGHDN and CDR2 FVKESK. The CDR3 extends over 17 amino acids. V was cut by 4 bases and J by 4 bases, with 22 bases left in between. CDR3: CASSRGRSPRGAETQYF. CDR3 in DNA: TGTGCCAGCAGCCGCGGAAGGTCACCGCGCGGGGCAGAGACCCAGTACTTC.

A word on this clone: This same CDR3 is encoded by further DNA sequences in the sample. The genes are TRBV7-9 and TRBJ2-7; no clear D. The CDR3 length is 12 residues. Germline-derived CDR1 and CDR2 are SEHNR and FQNEAQ (reference sequence). V lost 0 bases and J 7 bases, leaving 7 bases between the germline ends. The CDR3 DNA reads as TGTGCCAGCAGCTTAGCAGGGTGGGAGCAGTACTTC. As protein: CASSLAGWEQYF. Looking up the rest from reference TRBV7-9 and TRBJ2-7 gives the full variable domain: DTGVSQNPRHKITKRGQNVTFRCDPISEHNRLYWYRQTLGQGPEFLTYFQNEAQLEKSRLLSDRFSAERPKGSFSTLEIQRTEQGDSAMYLCASSLAGWEQYFGPGTRLTVT.

This clone appeared once. In DNA, the CDR3 is TGTGCCACCAGCAGCTATCCAAGCAGGGTAATGATCAATCAGCCCCAGCATTTT. Translating gives CATSSYPSRVMINQPQHF. This chain joins TRBV15 and TRBJ1-5; possible D gene TRBD1, 5 bases. This CDR3 has 18 amino acids. V was trimmed by 3 bases and J by 3 bases, leaving 21 bases between them. Germline CDR1 reads LNHNV; CDR2 reads YYDKDF (reference sequence).

With respect to this clone: This specimen includes other DNA sequences encoding the same CDR3. The chain employs TRBV27 and TRBJ1-5, with D maybe TRBD1 (6 bases). The CDR3 sequence is 14 residues long. Deletions cut 2 bases from V and 4 bases from J, with 9 bases between. CDR1 and CDR2 from the germline V gene are MNHEY and SMNVEV (reference sequence). CDR3 in amino acids: CASSLRGPNQPQHF. The CDR3 coding sequence is TGTGCCAGCAGTTTACGGGGGCCAAATCAGCCCCAGCATTTT.

Worth noting for this clone: The same CDR3 also results from other DNA sequences found in this sample. This chain joins TRBV27 and TRBJ1-5, with 7 bases fitting TRBD1. V lost 5 bases to trimming and J lost 2 bases; unmatched junction nucleotides: 6. Germline CDR1 MNHEY, CDR2 SMNVEV (reference sequence). The CDR3 loop spans 15 amino acids. CDR3: CASSPAGGRNQPQHF. The CDR3 nucleotides are TGTGCCAGCAGTCCTGCAGGGGGTCGCAATCAGCCCCAGCATTTT.

As to this clone: This same CDR3 is encoded by further DNA sequences in the sample. CDR3 protein: CASSFTGGNQPQHF. In nucleotides, the CDR3 is TGTGCCAGCAGTTTCACGGGCGGCAATCAGCCCCAGCATTTT. The chain is built from TRBV27 and TRBJ1-5; D remains ambiguous. The V end lost 3 bases, the J end lost 2 bases, and 8 bases lay between the germline ends. Germline V gives CDR1 MNHEY, CDR2 SMNVEV (reference sequence). The CDR3 extends over 14 amino acids.

About this clone: The sample carries other DNA sequences with the same CDR3. This chain's CDR3 is CASSGGPGEQYF. CDR3 nucleotide sequence: TGTGCCAGCAGCGGGGGGCCTGGCGAGCAGTACTTC. V usage is TRBV9 and J usage is TRBJ2-7; maybe TRBD1 (6 bases). CDR1 and CDR2 (germline): SGDLS, YYNGEE. CDR3 length: 12 amino acids. Trimming stripped 3 bases from V and 6 bases from J, with 10 bases between.

The J gene is TRBJ2-1, the V gene TRBV27; D unresolved. CDR3 length equals 16 residues. Looked up from germline, CDR1 is MNHEY and CDR2 is SMNVEV (reference sequence). Deletions cut 5 bases from V and 0 bases from J, with 14 bases between. Written as DNA, the CDR3 is TGTGCCAGCAGTCCGCTCCAAAAAATCTCCTACAATGAGCAGTTCTTC. Its translation is CASSPLQKISYNEQFF.

The V call is TRBV13, the J call TRBJ1-1; 9 nucleotides match TRBD1. Per germline, CDR1 PRHDT and CDR2 FYEKMQ (reference sequence). The J segment lost 6 bases and the V segment lost 5 bases, leaving 4 bases of the junction unmatched. This CDR3 is built from 13 residues. This CDR3 reads CASSPGTGPEAFF. DNA for the CDR3: TGTGCCAGCAGCCCGGGGACAGGGCCTGAAGCTTTCTTT. The whole variable domain, filled in from reference TRBV13 and TRBJ1-1, reads AAGVIQSPRHLIKEKRETATLKCYPIPRHDTVYWYQQGPGQDPQFLISFYEKMQSDKGSIPDRFSAQQFSDYHSELNMSSLELGDSALYFCASSPGTGPEAFFGQGTRLTVV.

The chain carries TRBV9 and TRBJ2-3; 11 positions agree with TRBD2. Germline-derived CDR1 and CDR2 are SGDLS and YYNGEE. This CDR3 spans 16 amino acids. The V segment lost 0 bases and the J segment 3 bases; nucleotides outside the gene matches: 3. In DNA form, the CDR3 reads TGTGCCAGCAGCGTAGGTCCTAGCGGGAGGACAGATACGCAGTATTTT. This translates into CASSVGPSGRTDTQYF.

The J gene is TRBJ2-3, the V gene TRBV7-2; TRBD1 matches 7 bases. Germline values: CDR1 SGHTA, CDR2 FQGNSA. The V segment lost 5 bases and the J segment 14 bases; nucleotides outside the gene matches: 7. The CDR3 consists of 11 residues. The CDR3 bases are TGTGCCAGCAGCCTAGGGGGCCCCCGGTATTTT. It specifies CASSLGGPRYF.

This chain connects TRBV28 to TRBJ1-2; 10 nucleotides line up with TRBD1. V trimming: 2 bases; J trimming: 7 bases; junction bases outside the gene matches: 7. CDR1 is MDHEN and CDR2 is SYDVKM in the germline V gene. The CDR3 is 15 residues long. Here the CDR3 DNA reads TGTGCCAGCAGTTTAATGTCGACAGGGGGCACTGGCTACACCTTC. Encoded protein: CASSLMSTGGTGYTF.

This sequence joins TRBV7-8 and TRBJ2-3; TRBD2 aligns across 10 bases. Germline V gene data show CDR1 as SGHVS and CDR2 as FQNEAQ. The V gene end was trimmed by 2 bases and the J gene end by 1 base; junction bases not matched to a gene: 9. The CDR3 runs to 18 residues. CDR3 nucleotide sequence: TGTGCCAGCAGCTTACCCCTCCTAGCGGGAGAGGGCACAGATACGCAGTATTTT. Its protein is CASSLPLLAGEGTDTQYF.

This rearrangement joins TRBV19 to TRBJ1-5; 9 bases map to TRBD1. The CDR3 is 16 residues long. CDR1 is LNHDA, CDR2 SQIVND, per germline (reference sequence). J gave up 3 bases and V 7 bases, and 10 bases lay outside the gene matches. DNA for the CDR3: TGTGCCAGTAACCGGGACAGGGTTTTATACAATCAGCCCCAGCATTTT. It is translated as CASNRDRVLYNQPQHF.

The chain is built from TRBV13 and TRBJ2-2; no clear D. Per germline, CDR1 PRHDT and CDR2 FYEKMQ (reference sequence). The V and J ends lost 6 bases and 0 bases respectively, with 14 bases between them. The CDR3 covers 16 residues. CDR3 in amino acids: CASSPDSNSNTGELFF. The CDR3 nucleotides read TGTGCCAGCAGTCCTGACTCGAACTCGAACACCGGGGAGCTGTTTTTT.

The chain links TRBV18 to TRBJ2-1; TRBD2 might be the D (5 bases). CDR3 length: 16 amino acids. CDR1 and CDR2 (germline): KGHSH, LQKENI. V was clipped by 6 bases and J by 0 bases, with 15 bases between them. This chain's CDR3 is CASSPLAPSSYNEQFF. The DNA for the CDR3 is TGTGCCAGCTCCCCCTTAGCGCCGAGCTCCTACAATGAGCAGTTCTTC.

The CDR3 coding sequence is TGCGCCAGCAGTGAGTCCCCTTTGCGAGGGATCAGCAATCAGCCCCAGCATTTT. Translating it yields CASSESPLRGISNQPQHF. The chain couples TRBV10-2 to TRBJ1-5; D uncertain. The length of the CDR3 is 18 residues. CDR1 is WSHSY, CDR2 SAAADI, per germline. Trimming left V 0 bases short and J 1 base short, with 16 bases between.

This sequence joins TRBV27 and TRBJ2-1, with TRBD2 matching over 12 bases. Germline-derived CDR1 and CDR2 are MNHEY and SMNVEV (reference sequence). V shed 5 bases, J shed 2 bases, and the junction held 4 bases outside the gene matches. This CDR3 has 16 amino acids. CDR3 coding DNA: TGTGCCAGCAGTGCAGGACTAGCGGGAACCTACAATGAGCAGTTCTTC. As protein: CASSAGLAGTYNEQFF.

This clone was detected only once. The V gene is TRBV7-9, the J gene TRBJ2-1, with TRBD2 matching 11 bases. The trim removed 6 bases at V and 6 bases at J, leaving 7 bases unmatched. The V gene's germline CDR1 is SEHNR and CDR2 FQNEAQ (reference sequence). The CDR3 consists of 15 residues. This CDR3 is CASRPTSGSLNEQFF. CDR3 DNA: TGTGCCAGCAGGCCCACTAGCGGGAGTCTCAATGAGCAGTTCTTC.

This chain uses TRBV6-5 with TRBJ2-1; a weak D match, TRBD2 (6 bases). The CDR3 is 13 residues long. The germline CDR1 and CDR2 sequences are MNHEY and SVGAGI. V lost 4 bases, J lost 6 bases, and 10 bases lay in between. CDR3 bases: TGTGCCAGCAGTTTGACTAGTTTCAATGAGCAGTTCTTC. It yields the protein CASSLTSFNEQFF.